This T cell receptor (beta chain) was sequenced in a study of T cell responses to AZD1222 COVID-19 vaccine listed by TCRdb under 2021. With regard to the full study: AZD1222 recipients given second doses at about 4 weeks or at about 12 weeks were pooled, since spike-specific TCR depth and breadth were not found to differ between the two schedules. Trial participants were enrolled by age into subgroups of 18-55, 56-69 and 70-plus years, and around 140, 26 and 57 TCR-sequenced participants, respectively, were included in these subgroups. TCR sequencing was performed for 230 to 250 trial participants, of whom 200 to 220 were given two doses of AZD1222 and approximately 25 were given two doses of MenACWY control vaccine. Overall results and qualifications from the work: In the small 56-69-year group, the increase in depth fell short of significance, most likely because of low power. No day 14 peak-response samples were available, so repertoires were characterized only after the peak T cell response. Reportedly, almost half of the unique spike-specific TCRs recognized epitopes lying outside the regions that are mutated in the B.1.351 and B.1.1.7 variants. Conclusions about previously exposed vaccinees are limited, since just 6 or 7 AZD1222 recipients were seropositive for SARS-CoV-2 at baseline. Vaccine-associated CD4 TCRs spanned the whole spike protein, with dominant responses in regions 160-218 and 743-854. Most participants were white British and females outnumbered males, and the authors suggested that clonal diversity may have been underestimated. After two AZD1222 doses, spike-specific TCR breadth and depth were significantly higher than at day 0 and than in MenACWY recipients.

The CDR3 regions of human TCRbeta chains were subjected to immunosequencing. Processing in the source paper ran as follows. Repertoire TCRs were checked for matches against a reference library of SARS-CoV-2-specific TCRs that had been generated using the MIRA antigen-specificity platform. Breadth was defined as the fraction of unique TCRs that were SARS-CoV-2-associated. Depth was defined as the fraction of total T cells that were SARS-CoV-2-associated. Using the MIRA data, each spike-specific TCR was assigned both to the spike region to which the TCR was reactive and to a CD4 or CD8 class. Log10-transformed breadth and depth values were compared by one-way ANOVA with Sidak's multiple comparisons tests. TCRdb retrieved this table from immuneACCESS and kept in-frame rearrangements only. Not all clones are present; in checked studies, unresolved V genes account for under half, and no reason is known for the remainder. The DNA was the basis for D and trimming; V, J and clone size are from that table. This sample lists about 120,000 clones; 90% to 95% were detected once. The ten largest make up about 2.7% of the sample.

Cut back by 2 bases and 6 bases, the V and J ends lie 10 bases apart. As encoded in the germline V gene, CDR1 is SGHTA while CDR2 is FQGNSA. From the cysteine up to the phenylalanine, the CDR3 has a length of 14 residues. Left in the record is the CDR3 DNA by itself, 42 bases read in frame from the first base. Details on this clone: Its cognate antigen has yet to be identified. No per-base quality is available; no much larger clone lies one base away.

What this sample's time point label stands for: baseline before first vaccination. The vaccinee samples were drawn from two UK trials, COV001 and COV002, one of which was a single-blind randomized controlled phase 2/3 trial testing AZD1222 (ChAdOx1 nCoV-19) in healthy adults. For TCRbeta chain sequencing, PBMC samples were collected from trial participants at day 0 and at day 28 after the second dose. This material consisted of peripheral blood, taken on day 0 of AZD1222 vaccination. The rearranged chain carries TRBV7-2 and TRBJ1-4, with the D gene too uncertain to name. The sequence was collected from an adult in good health. The base sequence is TGTGCCAGCAGCTTAACGGGCGGGGATGAAAAACTGTTTTTT. It encodes CASSLTGGDEKLFF.